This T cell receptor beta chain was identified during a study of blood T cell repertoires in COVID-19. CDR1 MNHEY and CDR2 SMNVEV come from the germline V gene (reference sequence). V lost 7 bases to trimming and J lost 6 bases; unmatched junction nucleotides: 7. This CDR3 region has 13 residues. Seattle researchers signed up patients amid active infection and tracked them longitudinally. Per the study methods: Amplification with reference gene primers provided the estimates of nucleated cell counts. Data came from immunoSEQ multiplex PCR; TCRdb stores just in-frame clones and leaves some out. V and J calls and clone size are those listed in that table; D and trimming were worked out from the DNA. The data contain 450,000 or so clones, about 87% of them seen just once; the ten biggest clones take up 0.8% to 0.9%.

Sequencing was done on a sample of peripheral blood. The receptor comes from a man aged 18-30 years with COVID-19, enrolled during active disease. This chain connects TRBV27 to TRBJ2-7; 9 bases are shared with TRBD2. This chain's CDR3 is CASTSGNGFEQYF. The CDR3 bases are TGTGCCAGCACTAGCGGGAATGGATTCGAGCAGTACTTC.